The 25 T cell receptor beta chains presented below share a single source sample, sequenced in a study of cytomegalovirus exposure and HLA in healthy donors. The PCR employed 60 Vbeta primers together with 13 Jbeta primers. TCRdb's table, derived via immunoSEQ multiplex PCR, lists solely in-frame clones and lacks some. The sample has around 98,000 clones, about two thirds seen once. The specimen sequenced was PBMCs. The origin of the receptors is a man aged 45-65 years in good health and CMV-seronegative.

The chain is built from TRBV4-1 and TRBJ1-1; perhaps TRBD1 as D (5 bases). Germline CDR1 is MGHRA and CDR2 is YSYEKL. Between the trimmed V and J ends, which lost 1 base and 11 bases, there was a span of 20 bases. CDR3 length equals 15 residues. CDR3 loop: CASSQGPDIQGGAFF. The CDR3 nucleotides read TGCGCCAGCAGCCAAGGGCCCGACATCCAGGGTGGGGCTTTCTTT.

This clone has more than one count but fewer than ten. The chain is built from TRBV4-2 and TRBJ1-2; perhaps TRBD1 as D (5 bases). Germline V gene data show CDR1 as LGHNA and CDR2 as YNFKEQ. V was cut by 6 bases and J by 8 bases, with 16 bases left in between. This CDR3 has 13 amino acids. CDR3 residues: CASSRTGSWGYTF. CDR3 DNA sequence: TGTGCCAGCAGTCGTACAGGCTCGTGGGGCTACACCTTC.

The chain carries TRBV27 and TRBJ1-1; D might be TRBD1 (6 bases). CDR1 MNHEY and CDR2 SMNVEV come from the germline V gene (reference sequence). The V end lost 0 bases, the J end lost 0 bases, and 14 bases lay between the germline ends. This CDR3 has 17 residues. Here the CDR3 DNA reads TGTGCCAGCAGTTTATCCGCGGGGGGGCAGTTGAACACTGAAGCTTTCTTT. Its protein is CASSLSAGGQLNTEAFF.

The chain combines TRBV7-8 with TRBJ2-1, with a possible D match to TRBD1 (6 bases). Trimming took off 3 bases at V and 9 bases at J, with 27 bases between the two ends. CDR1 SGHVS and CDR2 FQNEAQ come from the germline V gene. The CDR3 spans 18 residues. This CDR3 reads CASSFGAHREFWAGEQFF. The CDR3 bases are TGTGCCAGCAGCTTTGGGGCCCACAGGGAATTTTGGGCTGGTGAGCAGTTCTTC.

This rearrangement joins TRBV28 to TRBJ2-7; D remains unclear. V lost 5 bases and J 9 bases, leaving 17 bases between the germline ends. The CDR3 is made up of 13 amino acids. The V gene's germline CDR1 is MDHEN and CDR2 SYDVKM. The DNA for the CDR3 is TGTGCCAGCAGTCTCCAGTACATCCCCGCGCAGTACTTC. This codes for CASSLQYIPAQYF.

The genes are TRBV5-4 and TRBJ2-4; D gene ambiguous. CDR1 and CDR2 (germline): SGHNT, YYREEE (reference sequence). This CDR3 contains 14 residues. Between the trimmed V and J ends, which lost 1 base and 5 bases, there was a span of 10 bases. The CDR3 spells CASSLSGLENIQYF. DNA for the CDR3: TGTGCCAGCAGCTTGAGTGGGCTGGAAAACATTCAGTACTTC.

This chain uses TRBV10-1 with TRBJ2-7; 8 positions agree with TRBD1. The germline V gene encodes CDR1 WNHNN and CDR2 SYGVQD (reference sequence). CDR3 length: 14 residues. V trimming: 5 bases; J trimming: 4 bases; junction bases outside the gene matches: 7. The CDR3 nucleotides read TGCGCCAGCAGTAGGGGGACAGGAGGGTACGAGCAGTACTTC. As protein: CASSRGTGGYEQYF.

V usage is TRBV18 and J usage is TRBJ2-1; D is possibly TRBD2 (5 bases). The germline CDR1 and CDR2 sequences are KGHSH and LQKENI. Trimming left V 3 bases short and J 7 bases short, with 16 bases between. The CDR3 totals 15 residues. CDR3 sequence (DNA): TGTGCCAGCTCACCGCTCCCAATGTCGGGAAATGAGCAGTTCTTC. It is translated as CASSPLPMSGNEQFF. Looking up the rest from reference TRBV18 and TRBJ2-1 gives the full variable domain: NAGVMQNPRHLVRRRGQEARLRCSPMKGHSHVYWYRQLPEEGLKFMVYLQKENIIDESGMPKERFSAEFPKEGPSILRIQQVVRGDSAAYFCASSPLPMSGNEQFFGPGTRLTVL.

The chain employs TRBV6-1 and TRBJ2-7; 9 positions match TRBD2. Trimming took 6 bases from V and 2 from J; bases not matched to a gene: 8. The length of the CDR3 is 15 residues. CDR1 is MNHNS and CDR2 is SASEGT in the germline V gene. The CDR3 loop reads CASSFPAGGTYEQYF. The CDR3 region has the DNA TGTGCCAGCAGCTTCCCAGCGGGAGGCACCTACGAGCAGTACTTC.

The CDR3 spells CASNSDWSSYEQYF. As DNA, the CDR3 is TGTGCCAGCAACTCCGACTGGAGCTCCTACGAGCAGTACTTC. This rearrangement joins TRBV6-6 to TRBJ2-7; D not certain. This CDR3 is 14 amino acids long. The germline CDR1 and CDR2 sequences are MNHNY and SVGAGI (reference sequence). V gave up 7 bases and J gave up 0 bases, with 13 bases separating them.

CDR3 in amino acids: CASSPRTSGGVSNTGELFF. The DNA of the CDR3 is TGCGCCAGCAGCCCCAGGACTAGCGGGGGGGTTAGCAACACCGGGGAGCTGTTTTTT. J is TRBJ2-2 and V is TRBV5-1; 15 nucleotides align to TRBD2. The V gene's germline CDR1 is SGHRS and CDR2 YFSETQ. The junction had 9 bases not matched to a gene; V was cut back by 4 bases and J by 2 bases. CDR3 length: 19 residues.

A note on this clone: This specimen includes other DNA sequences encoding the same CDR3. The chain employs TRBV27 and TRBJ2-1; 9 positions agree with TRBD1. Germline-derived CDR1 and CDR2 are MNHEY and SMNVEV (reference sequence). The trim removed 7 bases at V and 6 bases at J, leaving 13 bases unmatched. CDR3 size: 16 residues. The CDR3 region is CASNHYRDRVGNEQFF. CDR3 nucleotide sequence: TGTGCCAGCAATCATTACCGGGACAGGGTCGGCAATGAGCAGTTCTTC.

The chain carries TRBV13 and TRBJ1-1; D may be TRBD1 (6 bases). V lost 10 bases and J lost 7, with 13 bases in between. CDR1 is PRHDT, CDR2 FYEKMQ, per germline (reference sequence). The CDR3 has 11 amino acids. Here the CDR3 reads CANRQALEAFF. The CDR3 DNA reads TGTGCCAACAGACAGGCCCTTGAAGCTTTCTTT.

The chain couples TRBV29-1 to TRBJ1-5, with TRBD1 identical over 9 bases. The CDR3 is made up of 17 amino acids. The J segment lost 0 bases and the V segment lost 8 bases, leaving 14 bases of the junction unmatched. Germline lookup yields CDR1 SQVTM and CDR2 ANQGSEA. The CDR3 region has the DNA TGCAGCCCCGAGGGCACAGGGGGCCAATATAGCAATCAGCCCCAGCATTTT. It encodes CSPEGTGGQYSNQPQHF. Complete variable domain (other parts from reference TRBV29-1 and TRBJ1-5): SAVISQKPSRDICQRGTSLTIQCQVDSQVTMMFWYRQQPGQSLTLIATANQGSEATYESGFVIDKFPISRPNLTFSTLTVSNMSPEDSSIYLCSPEGTGGQYSNQPQHFGDGTRLSIL.

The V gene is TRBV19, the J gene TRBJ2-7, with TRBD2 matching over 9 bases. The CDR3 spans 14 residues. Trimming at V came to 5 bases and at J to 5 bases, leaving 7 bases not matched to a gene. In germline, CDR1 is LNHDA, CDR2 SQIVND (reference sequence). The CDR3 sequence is CASSHETSGDEQYF. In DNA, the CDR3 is TGTGCCAGTAGTCACGAGACTAGCGGCGACGAGCAGTACTTC.

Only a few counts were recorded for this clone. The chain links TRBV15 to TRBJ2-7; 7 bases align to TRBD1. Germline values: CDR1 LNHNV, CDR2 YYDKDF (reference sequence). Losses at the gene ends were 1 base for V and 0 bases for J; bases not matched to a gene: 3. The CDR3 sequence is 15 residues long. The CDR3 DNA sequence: TGTGCCACCAGCAGAGCGGACAGGTTCTCCTACGAGCAGTACTTC. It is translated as CATSRADRFSYEQYF.

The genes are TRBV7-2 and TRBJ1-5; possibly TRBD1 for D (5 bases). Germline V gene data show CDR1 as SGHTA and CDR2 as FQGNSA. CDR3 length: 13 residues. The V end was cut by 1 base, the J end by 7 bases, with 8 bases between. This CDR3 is CASSLGAGQPQHF. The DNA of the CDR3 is TGTGCCAGCAGCTTAGGGGCAGGGCAGCCCCAGCATTTT.

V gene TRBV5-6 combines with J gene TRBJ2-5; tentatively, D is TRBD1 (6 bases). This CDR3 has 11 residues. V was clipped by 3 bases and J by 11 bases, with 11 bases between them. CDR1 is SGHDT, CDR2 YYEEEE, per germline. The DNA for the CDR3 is TGTGCCAGCAGCTATGAGGGGGAGCAGTACTTC. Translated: CASSYEGEQYF. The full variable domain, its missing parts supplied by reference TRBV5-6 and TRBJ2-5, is DAGVTQSPTHLIKTRGQQVTLRCSPKSGHDTVSWYQQALGQGPQFIFQYYEEEERQRGNFPDRFSGHQFPNYSSELNVNALLLGDSALYLCASSYEGEQYFGPGTRLLVL.

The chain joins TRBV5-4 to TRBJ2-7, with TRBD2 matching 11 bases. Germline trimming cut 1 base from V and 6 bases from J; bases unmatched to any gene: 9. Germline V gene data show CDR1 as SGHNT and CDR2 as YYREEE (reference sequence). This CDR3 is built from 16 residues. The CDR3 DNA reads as TGTGCCAGCAGCTTGACTAGCGGGAGTCGTCCGGGCGAGCAGTACTTC. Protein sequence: CASSLTSGSRPGEQYF.

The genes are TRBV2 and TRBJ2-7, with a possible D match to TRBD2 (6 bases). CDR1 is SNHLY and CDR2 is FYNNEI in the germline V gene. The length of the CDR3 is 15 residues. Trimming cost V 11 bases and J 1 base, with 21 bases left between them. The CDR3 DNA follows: TGTGCCTGGACTAAGCAGGCGTCAGTGTCCTACGAGCAGTACTTC. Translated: CAWTKQASVSYEQYF.

The CDR3 sequence is CASSSRDRGGEKLFF. CDR3 DNA: TGTGCCAGCAGCTCCCGGGACAGGGGTGGTGAAAAACTGTTTTTT. The chain links TRBV7-2 to TRBJ1-4; 10 positions agree with TRBD1. Trimming cost V 4 bases and J 7 bases; bases outside gene matches: 6. Per the germline V gene, CDR1 is SGHTA and CDR2 is FQGNSA. The CDR3 loop spans 15 amino acids.

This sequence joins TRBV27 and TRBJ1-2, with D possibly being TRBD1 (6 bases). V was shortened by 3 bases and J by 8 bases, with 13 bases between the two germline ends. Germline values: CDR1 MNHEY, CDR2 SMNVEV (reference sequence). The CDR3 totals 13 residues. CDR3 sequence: CASSFLGAGGYTF. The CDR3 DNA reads TGTGCCAGCAGTTTCCTGGGGGCAGGCGGCTACACCTTC.

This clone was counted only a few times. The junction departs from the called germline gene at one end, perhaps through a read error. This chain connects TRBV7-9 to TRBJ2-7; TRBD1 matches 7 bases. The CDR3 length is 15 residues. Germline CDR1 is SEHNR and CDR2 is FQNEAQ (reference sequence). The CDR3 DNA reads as TGTTCCAGCAGCTTAAGCAGGGGGTTGCCTTACGAGCAGTACTTC. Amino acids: CSSSLSRGLPYEQYF.

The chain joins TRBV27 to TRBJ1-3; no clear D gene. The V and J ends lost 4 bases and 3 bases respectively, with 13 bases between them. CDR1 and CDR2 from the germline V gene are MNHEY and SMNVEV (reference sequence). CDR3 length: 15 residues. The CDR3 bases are TGTGCCAGCAGTTCGTCCCATTCACTTGGAAACACCATATATTTT. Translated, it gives CASSSSHSLGNTIYF.

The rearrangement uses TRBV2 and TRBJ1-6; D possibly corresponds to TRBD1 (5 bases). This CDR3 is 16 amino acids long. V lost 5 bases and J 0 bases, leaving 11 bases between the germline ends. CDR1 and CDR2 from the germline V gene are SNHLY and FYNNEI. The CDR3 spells CASSLQGPSYNSPLHF. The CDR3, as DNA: TGTGCCAGCAGTCTCCAGGGTCCCTCCTATAATTCACCCCTCCACTTT.